The next 18 T cell receptor beta chains were all read from a single sample in a study of blood T cell repertoires in COVID-19. Repertoires were generated with immunoSEQ multiplex PCR, while TCRdb's copy carries only in-frame clones and drops some. Altogether roughly 250,000 clones are present, 80% to 90% being singletons, with the ten largest covering 4%. The specimen was peripheral blood. The receptors derive from a man in his forties or fifties with acute or convalescent COVID-19.

The CDR3 DNA sequence: TGTGCCAGCAGCCGAACTAGATTTAACACAGATACGCAGTATTTT. Translation gives CASSRTRFNTDTQYF. This sequence joins TRBV14 and TRBJ2-3; weak D call: TRBD2 (5 bases). V gave up 4 bases and J gave up 2 bases, with 13 bases separating them. CDR3 size: 15 residues. Germline V CDR1 and CDR2: SGHDN, FVKESK.

The J gene is TRBJ1-2, the V gene TRBV5-1; no firm D call. The CDR3 totals 16 residues. Trimming removed 4 bases from V and 4 bases from J, with 20 bases in between. CDR1 and CDR2 (germline): SGHRS, YFSETQ. In nucleotides, the CDR3 is TGCGCCAGCAGCCTGGGCCACAAAACCCCAGGCTATGGCTACACCTTC. It encodes CASSLGHKTPGYGYTF.

The chain carries TRBV18 and TRBJ2-1; 8 bases fit TRBD1. The CDR3 totals 14 residues. The trim removed 6 bases at V and 5 bases at J, leaving 6 bases unmatched. Germline CDR1 reads KGHSH; CDR2 reads LQKENI. CDR3 amino acids: CASSGDRKNNEQFF. The CDR3 bases are TGTGCCAGCTCCGGGGACAGGAAAAACAATGAGCAGTTCTTC.

The chain joins TRBV5-1 to TRBJ2-3; TRBD1 matches at 12 bases. The J segment lost 2 bases and the V segment lost 4 bases, leaving 5 bases of the junction unmatched. Germline V gene lookup returns CDR1 SGHRS and CDR2 YFSETQ. This CDR3 spans 16 amino acids. The CDR3 sequence: CASSLGTGGPTDTQYF. Written as DNA, the CDR3 is TGCGCCAGCAGCCTTGGGACAGGGGGCCCCACAGATACGCAGTATTTT.

The CDR3 DNA reads as TGTGCCAGCAGTTCAACCTTGACAGTTTATGGCTACACCTTC. This translates into CASSSTLTVYGYTF. The gene calls are TRBV6-5 and TRBJ1-2, with a possible D match to TRBD1 (5 bases). The V end was cut by 4 bases, the J end by 5 bases, with 14 bases between. This CDR3 has 14 amino acids. Germline V CDR1 and CDR2: MNHEY, SVGAGI.

The rearrangement uses TRBV20-1 and TRBJ2-3; D remains ambiguous. CDR3 length: 14 residues. Germline V gives CDR1 DFQATT, CDR2 SNEGSKA (reference sequence). V shed 3 bases and J shed 0 bases, with 10 bases lying between them. The CDR3 loop is CSASRQASTDTQYF. In DNA, the CDR3 is TGCAGTGCTAGTAGGCAGGCCAGCACAGATACGCAGTATTTT.

This chain uses TRBV7-9 with TRBJ2-7; tentative D call: TRBD1 (5 bases). CDR1 and CDR2 from the germline V gene are SEHNR and FQNEAQ (reference sequence). V was clipped by 2 bases and J by 5 bases, with 16 bases between them. This CDR3 region has 15 residues. CDR3 DNA: TGTGCCAGCAGCTTAAAAGGCCGACCGACAGACGAGCAGTACTTC. Translation gives CASSLKGRPTDEQYF.

The V gene is TRBV9, the J gene TRBJ1-1; D call uncertain. Trimming took off 1 base at V and 1 base at J, with 11 bases between the two ends. This CDR3 is 15 amino acids long. Germline V lookup: CDR1 SGDLS, CDR2 YYNGEE. The CDR3 region is CASSVHNKENTEAFF. The CDR3 DNA follows: TGTGCCAGCAGCGTACATAACAAAGAGAACACTGAAGCTTTCTTT.

This chain links TRBV18 with TRBJ2-6; TRBD1 matches 11 bases. CDR1 is KGHSH, CDR2 LQKENI, per germline. The CDR3 covers 19 residues. The J segment lost 0 bases and the V segment lost 3 bases, leaving 7 bases of the junction unmatched. The CDR3 here is CASSPRGTGGLSGANVLTF. DNA of the CDR3: TGTGCCAGCTCACCGCGCGGGACAGGGGGACTCTCTGGGGCCAACGTCCTGACTTTC.

There are a few counts of this clone. The V call is TRBV15, the J call TRBJ1-1, with TRBD1 matching over 9 bases. The CDR3 contains 14 residues. After removal of 4 bases from V and 6 bases from J, the junction contained 6 bases not matched to a gene. Germline assignment: CDR1 LNHNV and CDR2 YYDKDF (reference sequence). CDR3 amino acids: CATSKGQGHSEAFF. The CDR3 DNA follows: TGTGCCACCAGCAAAGGACAGGGGCACTCTGAAGCTTTCTTT.

The V call is TRBV7-3, the J call TRBJ1-1, with D possibly TRBD1 on 6 matching bases. The V end was cut by 5 bases, the J end by 1 base, with 11 bases between. The CDR3 has 14 residues. The germline V gene has CDR1 SGHTA and CDR2 FQGTGA. CDR3 region: CASSVEQGNTEAFF. In nucleotides, the CDR3 is TGTGCCAGCAGCGTTGAACAGGGGAACACTGAAGCTTTCTTT.

The chain links TRBV2 to TRBJ1-2; possible D gene TRBD1, 5 bases. CDR1 is SNHLY, CDR2 FYNNEI, per germline. The CDR3 has 13 amino acids. Trimming removed 7 bases from V and 5 bases from J, with 14 bases in between. For the CDR3, the DNA is TGTGCCAGCAAAAAGACAGTACAGTATGGCTACACCTTC. Translation gives CASKKTVQYGYTF.

J is TRBJ2-1 and V is TRBV6-5; TRBD1 agrees at 9 bases. Germline values: CDR1 MNHEY, CDR2 SVGAGI. V gave up 6 bases and J gave up 4 bases; unmatched junction bases: 4. This CDR3 contains 14 residues. The CDR3 sequence is CASSRQGGYNEQFF. The CDR3, as DNA: TGTGCCAGCAGCCGACAGGGGGGGTACAATGAGCAGTTCTTC.

CDR3 nucleotides: TGTGCCTGGAGCCTATCCGGGGGAGGAGAAAATACGCAGTATTTT. It specifies CAWSLSGGGENTQYF. This chain links TRBV30 with TRBJ2-3; perhaps TRBD2 as D (6 bases). Germline V CDR1 and CDR2: GTSNPN, SVGIG (reference sequence). The ends were cut back, 3 bases at V and 7 bases at J, with 20 bases in the middle. There are 15 residues in the CDR3.

The rearrangement links TRBV14 to TRBJ2-3, with a weak D call TRBD2 (6 bases). The V gene lost 1 base and the J gene lost 4 bases, with 15 bases spanning the gap. The germline V gene encodes CDR1 SGHDN and CDR2 FVKESK. CDR3 length: 16 amino acids. The CDR3: CASSQVWGVFADTQYF. CDR3 nucleotides: TGTGCCAGCAGCCAAGTATGGGGGGTCTTCGCAGATACGCAGTATTTT.

This rearrangement joins TRBV6-5 to TRBJ2-5; 7 bases map to TRBD2. J lost 3 bases, V lost 7 bases, and 2 bases had no gene match. The germline gives CDR1 MNHEY, CDR2 SVGAGI. The CDR3 spans 12 residues. The CDR3 loop reads CASNAGEETQYF. CDR3 coding DNA: TGTGCCAGCAACGCGGGGGAAGAGACCCAGTACTTC.

This clone was recorded a few times. The chain recombines TRBV19 with TRBJ1-2; D is uncertain. The CDR3 length is 15 residues. Trimming stripped 8 bases from V and 1 base from J, with 17 bases between. From germline, CDR1 is LNHDA and CDR2 SQIVND (reference sequence). In nucleotides, the CDR3 is TGTGCCAGTTCCACTCGACATGGGCTTAACTATGGCTACACCTTC. Protein product: CASSTRHGLNYGYTF.

The chain couples TRBV5-6 to TRBJ1-1; 7 nucleotides align to TRBD1. Trimming took 1 base from V and 4 from J; bases not matched to a gene: 7. The CDR3 extends over 15 amino acids. The germline V gene has CDR1 SGHDT and CDR2 YYEEEE. The CDR3 sequence: CASSLLDRVGTEAFF. The CDR3, as DNA: TGTGCCAGCAGCTTGCTTGACAGGGTTGGCACTGAAGCTTTCTTT.